The 7 T cell receptor beta chains reported below all come from one sample, sequenced in a study of shared clonotypes between healthy human individuals (TCRdb year 2020). The library was built by means of the immunoSEQ multiplex PCR assay. TCRdb limited this immuneACCESS table to in-frame rearrangements with V and J called. A share of clones is missing; checked studies link under half to unresolved V genes, and the rest is unexplained. Recorded for this sample are 400,000 to 550,000 clones; 79% of them occurred a single time. Of the sample, approximately 12% falls within the top ten clones. Specimen: PBMCs. Receptor source: a woman aged 40 to 50 in good health. Some clones in this sample may be carry-over from other donors' samples.

This clone has a count of ten or more. CDR3 loop: CASSEGQGIGKLFF. The CDR3 DNA follows: TGTGCCAGCAGCGAAGGACAGGGGATAGGAAAACTGTTTTTT. The chain uses TRBV7-9 and TRBJ1-4; TRBD1 aligns across 9 bases. The CDR3 loop spans 14 amino acids. CDR1 is SEHNR and CDR2 is FQNEAQ in the germline V gene (reference sequence). V trimming: 5 bases; J trimming: 10 bases; junction bases outside the gene matches: 8.

The chain has TRBV27 and TRBJ1-2; no firm D call. This CDR3 is built from 17 residues. Germline values: CDR1 MNHEY, CDR2 SMNVEV (reference sequence). Trimming pared 3 bases from V and 0 bases from J, leaving 17 bases between. CDR3 coding DNA: TGTGCCAGCAGTTTCATGGCCGGCGTCTCAGCTAACTATGGCTACACCTTC. Residues: CASSFMAGVSANYGYTF.

This rearrangement joins TRBV11-2 to TRBJ1-1, with unresolved D. The CDR3 is 12 residues long. In germline, CDR1 is SGHAT, CDR2 FQNNGV. V lost 0 bases, J lost 7 bases, and 6 bases lay in between. The CDR3 nucleotides read TGTGCCAGCAGCTTAGATTTGGGTGAAGCTTTCTTT. Translating it yields CASSLDLGEAFF. Combining the CDR3 with reference TRBV11-2 and TRBJ1-1 gives the whole variable domain EAGVAQSPRYKIIEKRQSVAFWCNPISGHATLYWYQQILGQGPKLLIQFQNNGVVDDSQLPKDRFSAERLKGVDSTLKIQPAKLEDSAVYLCASSLDLGEAFFGQGTRLTVV.

The chain employs TRBV27 and TRBJ1-2; TRBD1 is a possible D gene (5 bases). Germline lookup yields CDR1 MNHEY and CDR2 SMNVEV (reference sequence). This CDR3 region has 16 residues. V was trimmed by 0 bases and J by 4 bases, leaving 15 bases between them. CDR3 nucleotide sequence: TGTGCCAGCAGTTTATCCCCCTCGACAGCCCGCTATGGCTACACCTTC. Translating gives CASSLSPSTARYGYTF.

This rearrangement joins TRBV5-4 to TRBJ2-2, with D maybe TRBD2 (5 bases). Trimming removed 2 bases at V and 4 bases at J, with 12 bases between. Germline V gene sequence: CDR1 SGHNT, CDR2 YYREEE (reference sequence). This CDR3 comprises 15 residues. The CDR3 loop is CASSLWAGGTGELFF. For the CDR3, the DNA is TGTGCCAGCAGCTTATGGGCGGGTGGCACCGGGGAGCTGTTTTTT.

The chain joins TRBV4-1 to TRBJ2-3; unclear D gene. This CDR3 has 15 amino acids. Germline V gene sequence: CDR1 MGHRA, CDR2 YSYEKL. V was cut by 0 bases and J by 1 base, with 8 bases left in between. The CDR3: CASSQDRAGTDTQYF. DNA of the CDR3: TGCGCCAGCAGCCAAGACCGGGCCGGCACAGATACGCAGTATTTT.

V is TRBV5-4 and J is TRBJ1-1, with a tentative D call TRBD1 (5 bases). This CDR3 has 16 amino acids. V was clipped by 6 bases and J by 0 bases, with 18 bases between them. The germline V gene has CDR1 SGHNT and CDR2 YYREEE (reference sequence). The CDR3 nucleotides read TGTGCCAGCACCCTGGGGCAGGCTCCTTTGAACACTGAAGCTTTCTTT. Protein: CASTLGQAPLNTEAFF.